The next 2 T cell receptor beta chains were all read from a single sample in a study of regulatory T cells in long-lasting Graves disease (dated by TCRdb to the early 2020s). Receptor amplification or capture employed multiplex PCR. Reads for this sample came from an Illumina HiSeq 4000. To build TCR beta libraries, CDR3 regions were amplified by Arm-PCR using iRepertoire HTBI primers. Using fastp trimming at Q25 and MiXCR clonotype assembly, TCRdb reanalyzed the public sequencing data and kept in-frame beta chains. Entries are consolidated by CDR3 protein sequence, retaining the most common genes and DNA. The sample table contains about 530,000 distinct CDR3 sequences; only one count was recorded for around 15% of them. The leading ten clones occupy approximately 25% of the sample. The meaning of the sample's time point label: newly diagnosed GD, antithyroid drugs for less than 3 months. RNA was extracted from PBMCs in TRIzol for both TCR sequencing and RNA sequencing.

The data also belong to a second study, concerning T cells in Graves' hyperthyroidism and ophthalmopathy.

This specimen consisted of peripheral blood mononuclear cells (PBMCs), obtained at new diagnosis, from a patient treated with antithyroid drugs. These receptors were taken from a middle-aged woman with Graves disease. Donor details come from another sample of the same person, matched by shared clones.

This clonotype was picked up many times. The chain is built from TRBV20-1 and TRBJ2-5; TRBD1 aligns across 9 bases. V lost 5 bases, J lost 11 bases, and 12 bases stayed unmatched. Germline V lookup: CDR1 DFQATT, CDR2 SNEGSKA (reference sequence). The CDR3 has 13 amino acids. In nucleotides, the CDR3 is TGCAGTGCTGCCAGGGGGACAGGGACCGAACAGTACTTC. Translating it yields CSAARGTGTEQYF.

The CDR3, as DNA: TGCGCCAGCAGTGAGGCAGGAGGTAGGGATACGCAGTATTTT. Amino acid sequence: CASSEAGGRDTQYF. The chain is built from TRBV10-1 and TRBJ2-3; a weak D match, TRBD2 (5 bases). Trimming shortened V by 2 bases and J by 6 bases, and 12 bases separated the two germline ends. Looked up from germline, CDR1 is WNHNN and CDR2 is SYGVQD (reference sequence). This CDR3 contains 14 residues.